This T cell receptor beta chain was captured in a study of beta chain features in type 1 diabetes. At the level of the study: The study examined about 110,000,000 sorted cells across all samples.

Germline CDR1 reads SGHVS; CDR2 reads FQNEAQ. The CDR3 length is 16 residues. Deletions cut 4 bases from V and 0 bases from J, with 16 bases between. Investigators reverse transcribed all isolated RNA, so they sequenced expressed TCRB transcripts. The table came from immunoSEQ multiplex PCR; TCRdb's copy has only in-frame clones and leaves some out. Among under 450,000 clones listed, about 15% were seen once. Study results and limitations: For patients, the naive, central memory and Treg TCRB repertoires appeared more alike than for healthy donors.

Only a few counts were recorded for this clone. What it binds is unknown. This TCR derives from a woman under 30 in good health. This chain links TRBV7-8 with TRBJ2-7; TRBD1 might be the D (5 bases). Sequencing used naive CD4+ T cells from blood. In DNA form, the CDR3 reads TGTGCCAGCAGCTACCGACAGCCCGTGAGCTCCTACGAGCAGTACTTC. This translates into CASSYRQPVSSYEQYF.